This entry is about one T cell receptor (beta chain). In its sample, this clonotype was seen a few times. The antigen it binds to is not known. The sample holds no much larger clone one base away, and base qualities are not on file. Reading from cysteine to phenylalanine, the CDR3 counts 13 amino acids. Here the CDR3 DNA is all that survives: 39 bases in frame from base 1. The germline V gene (reference sequence) specifies PRHDT as CDR1 and FYEKMQ as CDR2. Between the V and J ends, shortened by 5 bases and 8 bases respectively, the junction contains 13 bases. For sequencing, an Illumina HiSeq 1500 was employed. TCRdb applied fastp at Q25 and MiXCR to the public reads, then kept only in-frame beta chains. Under each unique CDR3 protein, matching rows form one entry showing the most common genes and DNA. The sample table lists nearly 650,000 distinct CDR3 sequences, about 24% of them with a count of one. Together, the top ten hold under 8.5% of the sample.

This record comes from a study of T cell repertoires in cytomegalovirus infection (dated by TCRdb to about 2019). Looking at the study overall: The HLA type of each donor mattered for the analysis, because public TCR beta signatures pointed to carriage of CMV infection along with the matching HLA type. Results and caveats for the whole study, not just this receptor: Carriers of CMV infection plus the relevant HLA type were discriminated by the cumulative frequency of public TCR beta family members in the study cohort and in an independent roughly 380-donor cohort. The ex vivo response was dominated by HLA-C-restricted CMV-specific TCR beta clonotypes, and the single most frequent clonotype in two of eight donors was supplied by these HLA-C-restricted clonotypes.

The receptor's source is a human donor in good health (CMV status not recorded). Some clones in this sample may be carry-over from other donors' samples. The sequenced sample was CD8+ T cells from PBMCs. Recombination linked TRBV13 to TRBJ2-4, and TRBD2 may be the D gene, going by 5 matching bases. The CDR3 reads CASSHWGEDIQYF. The DNA sequence reads TGTGCCAGCAGCCACTGGGGAGAGGACATTCAGTACTTC.